This is a list of T cell receptor beta chains from one sample in a study of blood T cell repertoires in COVID-19. Clones were read by immunoSEQ multiplex PCR, and TCRdb kept only the in-frame ones, dropping some. The table lists roughly 180,000 clones, roughly 81% of them singletons, with about 5.8% in the top ten. Material for sequencing was peripheral blood. The source of these receptors is a woman between 50 and 59 years old with COVID-19, enrolled during active disease. The CDR3 runs from the conserved cysteine through the conserved F or W. Each record gives: V gene, D gene, clone size, J gene, CDR3 DNA, CDR3 protein. A D gene is named only where the DNA matches it firmly. The listing skips clone size in some rows; elsewhere it reads once, few, many or a size class.

V: TRBV4-3; D: NA; size: NA; J: TRBJ2-1; DNA: TGCGCCAGCAGCCAAGTTCCTCACAATGAGCAGTTCTTC; CDR3: CASSQVPHNEQFF
V: TRBV7-2; D: NA; size: few; J: TRBJ2-5; DNA: TGTGCCAGCAGCCTAAACGGAGCGGAGACCCAGTACTTC; CDR3: CASSLNGAETQYF
V: TRBV5-5; D: TRBD1; size: NA; J: TRBJ1-5; DNA: TGTGCCAGCAGTTCCGGGACAGGGGGTTATAGCAATCAGCCCCAGCATTTT; CDR3: CASSSGTGGYSNQPQHF
V: TRBV11-2; D: TRBD1; size: NA; J: TRBJ2-1; DNA: TGTGCCAGCAGCCAGAGACAGGGGGCGATCAATGAGCAGTTCTTC; CDR3: CASSQRQGAINEQFF
V: TRBV19; D: NA; size: few; J: TRBJ1-5; DNA: TGTGCCAGCCTACAGGGAAAAGGCAATCAGCCCCAGCATTTT; CDR3: CASLQGKGNQPQHF
V: TRBV7-9; D: NA; size: NA; J: TRBJ1-6; DNA: TGTGCCAGCAGCTTAGCTACTCGCCCCCTCCACTTT; CDR3: CASSLATRPLHF
V: TRBV6-5; D: TRBD2; size: once; J: TRBJ2-1; DNA: TGTGCCAGCAGTTACGTACGGGGGGGCTCCTACAATGAGCAGTTCTTC; CDR3: CASSYVRGGSYNEQFF
V: TRBV5-6; D: NA; size: NA; J: TRBJ2-3; DNA: TGTGCCAGCAGCTTACGGACAGTCACAGATACGCAGTATTTT; CDR3: CASSLRTVTDTQYF
V: TRBV3-1/TRBV3-2; D: TRBD1; size: NA; J: TRBJ1-1; DNA: TGTGCCAGCAGCCAAGGTTCAGGGGGCTTGAACACTGAAGCTTTCTTT; CDR3: CASSQGSGGLNTEAFF
V: TRBV2; D: NA; size: NA; J: TRBJ2-3; DNA: TGTGCCAGCAGTGAAGCCCCCCGAGGAGGGATAACAGATACGCAGTATTTT; CDR3: CASSEAPRGGITDTQYF
V: TRBV18; D: TRBD1; size: NA; J: TRBJ2-7; DNA: TGTGCCAGCGCACCTGGACAGGGGCTGGGGGACGAGCAGTACTTC; CDR3: CASAPGQGLGDEQYF
V: TRBV19; D: TRBD1; size: NA; J: TRBJ1-5; DNA: TGTGCCAGTAGACAGGGGGCGTCAATTCAGCCCCAGCATTTT; CDR3: CASRQGASIQPQHF
V: TRBV19; D: NA; size: NA; J: TRBJ1-1; DNA: TGTGCCAGTAGTGGCTCAGGGTTTGTCACTGAAGCTTTCTTT; CDR3: CASSGSGFVTEAFF
V: TRBV12-5; D: NA; size: NA; J: TRBJ2-5; DNA: TGTGCTAGTGGTCCCGATGGGGACAACCGCCGAGAGACCCAGTACTTC; CDR3: CASGPDGDNRRETQYF
V: TRBV6-1; D: NA; size: NA; J: TRBJ1-2; DNA: TGTGCCAGCAGTGAAGCGGACAGACTCTATGGCTACACCTTC; CDR3: CASSEADRLYGYTF
V: TRBV18; D: NA; size: NA; J: TRBJ2-3; DNA: TGTGCCAGCTCACCCCCCGGGACTGCAGATACGCAGTATTTT; CDR3: CASSPPGTADTQYF
V: TRBV19; D: TRBD2; size: NA; J: TRBJ2-5; DNA: TGTGCCAGTAGTATAGAACTAGCGCCTCAAGAGACCCAGTACTTC; CDR3: CASSIELAPQETQYF
V: TRBV6-5; D: TRBD2; size: few; J: TRBJ2-7; DNA: TGTGCCAGCAGTTACCCGGGACTAGAGGAGTACTTC; CDR3: CASSYPGLEEYF
V: TRBV3-1/TRBV3-2; D: NA; size: NA; J: TRBJ1-3; DNA: TGTGCCAGCAGCCAAATCGGGCTCGGGGATGGAAACACCATATATTTT; CDR3: CASSQIGLGDGNTIYF
V: TRBV7-6; D: NA; size: NA; J: TRBJ1-6; DNA: TGTGCCAGCAGCTTACTGAGCTCCTATAATTCACCCCTCCACTTT; CDR3: CASSLLSSYNSPLHF
V: TRBV6-5; D: NA; size: NA; J: TRBJ2-7; DNA: TGTGCCAGCAGAACCCCGGGTTTCTACGAGCAGTACTTC; CDR3: CASRTPGFYEQYF
V: TRBV18; D: NA; size: NA; J: TRBJ2-3; DNA: TGTGCCAGCTCAAGACAGGAAGATACGCAGTATTTT; CDR3: CASSRQEDTQYF
V: TRBV2; D: NA; size: NA; J: TRBJ2-1; DNA: TGTGCCAGCAGTGATATGGAGGGTCGTCCTAACAATGAGCAGTTCTTC; CDR3: CASSDMEGRPNNEQFF
V: TRBV10-3; D: TRBD1; size: NA; J: TRBJ1-5; DNA: TGTGCCACCGGGACAGCAAGCAATCAGCCCCAGCATTTT; CDR3: CATGTASNQPQHF
V: TRBV11-2; D: NA; size: NA; J: TRBJ2-1; DNA: TGTGCCAGCAGCCCACTCGCGAAACCCTACAATGAGCAGTTCTTC; CDR3: CASSPLAKPYNEQFF
V: TRBV3-1/TRBV3-2; D: TRBD1; size: NA; J: TRBJ2-5; DNA: TGTGCCAGCAGCCAAGAGACGACAGGGGGCTTGGAGACCCAGTACTTC; CDR3: CASSQETTGGLETQYF
V: TRBV20-1; D: TRBD1; size: once; J: TRBJ2-5; DNA: TGCAGTGCTAGTCCGACAGGGCGAGAGACCCAGTACTTC; CDR3: CSASPTGRETQYF
V: TRBV6-5; D: TRBD1; size: NA; J: TRBJ1-6; DNA: TGTGCCAGCAGTTACGGGACAGGGTCCCTCATGGCACCCCTCCACTTT; CDR3: CASSYGTGSLMAPLHF
V: TRBV6-4; D: NA; size: NA; J: TRBJ1-1; DNA: TGTGCCAGCAGCCAGACAGGGAACACTGAAGCTTTCTTT; CDR3: CASSQTGNTEAFF
V: TRBV5-5; D: NA; size: NA; J: TRBJ1-5; DNA: TGTGCCAGCAGCTTTAGGCAGGCCCGGCAGCCCCAGCATTTT; CDR3: CASSFRQARQPQHF
V: TRBV6-2/TRBV6-3; D: TRBD1; size: NA; J: TRBJ1-2; DNA: TGTGCCAGCAGTAGCCCAGGGGGTGGTAACTATGGCTACACCTTC; CDR3: CASSSPGGGNYGYTF
V: TRBV5-5; D: TRBD1; size: NA; J: TRBJ1-1; DNA: TGTGCCAGCAGCTTGGAGGTGACAGGGCCCACTGAAGCTTTCTTT; CDR3: CASSLEVTGPTEAFF
V: TRBV6-5; D: TRBD1; size: NA; J: TRBJ2-5; DNA: TGTGCCAGCAGTTACCAACCAGGGGGCACAGAGACCCAGTACTTC; CDR3: CASSYQPGGTETQYF
V: TRBV2; D: TRBD2; size: NA; J: TRBJ2-3; DNA: TGTGCCAGCAGTGAAGGGCGGGGGGGCCCAGATACGCAGTATTTT; CDR3: CASSEGRGGPDTQYF
V: TRBV27; D: TRBD1; size: NA; J: TRBJ1-2; DNA: TGTGCCAGCAGTTCCCACGGGGTGACAGGGGGTAACTATGGCTACACCTTC; CDR3: CASSSHGVTGGNYGYTF
V: TRBV6-1; D: NA; size: once; J: TRBJ1-2; DNA: TGTGCCAGCAGTGAGTCTTCTAGCCGCTACACCTTC; CDR3: CASSESSSRYTF
V: TRBV6-5; D: NA; size: NA; J: TRBJ2-5; DNA: TGTGCCAGCACCTACCAGGGCACCCAGTACTTC; CDR3: CASTYQGTQYF
V: TRBV15; D: NA; size: NA; J: TRBJ2-5; DNA: TGTGCCACCAGCAGAGAAGGTTTCAGGCAGGGAGGTGAGACCCAGTACTTC; CDR3: CATSREGFRQGGETQYF
V: TRBV6-4; D: NA; size: NA; J: TRBJ1-5; DNA: TGTGCCAGCAGGGCTACGGGTGGCAATCAGCCCCAGCATTTT; CDR3: CASRATGGNQPQHF
V: TRBV5-1; D: TRBD1; size: NA; J: TRBJ2-2; DNA: TGCGCCAGCAGCTTGGCCAGGGACAGGGTCTTCGGGGAGCTGTTTTTT; CDR3: CASSLARDRVFGELFF
V: TRBV6-5; D: NA; size: NA; J: TRBJ1-3; DNA: TGTGCCAGCATGGCCGGGAGCTCTGGAAACACCATATATTTT; CDR3: CASMAGSSGNTIYF
V: TRBV18; D: NA; size: once; J: TRBJ2-1; DNA: TGTGCCAGCTCACCGAGGCAGGGGTACAATGAGCAGTTCTTC; CDR3: CASSPRQGYNEQFF
V: TRBV4-1; D: TRBD1; size: NA; J: TRBJ1-1; DNA: TGCGCCAGCAGCTACAGGGGTGACGCTGAAGCTTTCTTT; CDR3: CASSYRGDAEAFF
V: TRBV11-3; D: NA; size: NA; J: TRBJ2-2; DNA: TGTGCCAGCAGCTTAGAGCGCGCGGTAGATAACACCGGGGAGCTGTTTTTT; CDR3: CASSLERAVDNTGELFF
V: TRBV28; D: TRBD2; size: NA; J: TRBJ2-7; DNA: TGTGCCAGCAGGGGGGGTGGGACTAGCGACTACGAGCAGTACTTC; CDR3: CASRGGGTSDYEQYF
V: TRBV29-1; D: TRBD1; size: NA; J: TRBJ1-1; DNA: TGCAGCACACAGGGGGCGTTCGCTGGGAACACTGAAGCTTTCTTT; CDR3: CSTQGAFAGNTEAFF
V: TRBV2; D: NA; size: few; J: TRBJ1-4; DNA: TGTGCCAGCAGTGAAAAGGGGGCAACTAATGAAAAACTGTTTTTT; CDR3: CASSEKGATNEKLFF
V: TRBV5-1; D: NA; size: NA; J: TRBJ1-1; DNA: TGCGCCAGCAGCTTGGAGGCCGGGGTATGGATGGGCACTGAAGCTTTCTTT; CDR3: CASSLEAGVWMGTEAFF
V: TRBV7-2; D: NA; size: NA; J: TRBJ2-3; DNA: TGTGCCAGCAGCTCCTACCCGGGGGGCACAGATACGCAGTATTTT; CDR3: CASSSYPGGTDTQYF
V: TRBV6-5; D: TRBD2; size: NA; J: TRBJ2-2; DNA: TGTGCCAGCAGTTACGTCTGGCGGGGGGCCACCGGGGAGCTGTTTTTT; CDR3: CASSYVWRGATGELFF
V: TRBV2; D: NA; size: NA; J: TRBJ1-2; DNA: TGTGCCAGCAGTAGGACAAGTGGCTACACCTTC; CDR3: CASSRTSGYTF
V: TRBV30; D: NA; size: few; J: TRBJ1-2; DNA: TGTGCCTGGATCGCAGGCTATGGCTACACCTTC; CDR3: CAWIAGYGYTF
V: TRBV10-2; D: TRBD1; size: NA; J: TRBJ2-4; DNA: TGCGCCAGCTACGCCGGACAGGGTTCCCCCAAAGCCAAAAACATTCAGTACTTC; CDR3: CASYAGQGSPKAKNIQYF
V: TRBV29-1; D: TRBD1; size: NA; J: TRBJ2-7; DNA: TGCAGCAGATACCACAGGGGGAGTGAGCAGTACTTC; CDR3: CSRYHRGSEQYF
V: TRBV18; D: NA; size: NA; J: TRBJ2-7; DNA: TGTGCCAGCTCACTGGGGACTGTCTCCTACGAGCAGTACTTC; CDR3: CASSLGTVSYEQYF
V: TRBV2; D: TRBD2; size: NA; J: TRBJ2-7; DNA: TGTGCCAGCAATCCGGGGGGGGTCGACGAGCAGTACTTC; CDR3: CASNPGGVDEQYF
V: TRBV6-5; D: TRBD1; size: NA; J: TRBJ1-1; DNA: TGTGCCAGCAGCTACCGACAGGGGTTCAACACTGAAGCTTTCTTT; CDR3: CASSYRQGFNTEAFF
V: TRBV3-1/TRBV3-2; D: TRBD2; size: NA; J: TRBJ2-3; DNA: TGTGCCAGCAGCCTTGGGACTAGCGGGGGCCCGAGTACGCAGTATTTT; CDR3: CASSLGTSGGPSTQYF